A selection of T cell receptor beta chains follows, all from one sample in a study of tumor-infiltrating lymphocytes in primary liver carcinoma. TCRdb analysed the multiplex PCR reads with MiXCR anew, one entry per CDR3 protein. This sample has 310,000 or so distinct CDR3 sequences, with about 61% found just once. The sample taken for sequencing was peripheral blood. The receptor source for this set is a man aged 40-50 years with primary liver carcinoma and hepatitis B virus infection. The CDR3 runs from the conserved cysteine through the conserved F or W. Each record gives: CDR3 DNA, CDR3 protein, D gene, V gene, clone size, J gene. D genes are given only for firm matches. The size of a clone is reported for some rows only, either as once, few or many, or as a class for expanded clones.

CDR3 DNA: TGTGCTAGCAGCGACGGACATGGGAGGGACAATGAGCAGTTCTTC; CDR3 protein: CASSDGHGRDNEQFF; D gene: TRBD2; V gene: TRBV11-3; clone size: -; J gene: TRBJ2-1
CDR3 DNA: TGTGCCAGCAGTCGCACTTTCAGTCAGCCCCAGCATTTT; CDR3 protein: CASSRTFSQPQHF; D gene: -; V gene: TRBV12-3/TRBV12-4; clone size: many; J gene: TRBJ1-5
CDR3 DNA: TGTGCCAGAAGCCTGGGTTCATCCCCGGACGAGCAGTACTTC; CDR3 protein: CARSLGSSPDEQYF; D gene: -; V gene: TRBV5-4; clone size: -; J gene: TRBJ2-7
CDR3 DNA: TGTGCCAGCAGCTTGGTACCCCTGAACACCGGGGAGCTGGTTTTT; CDR3 protein: CASSLVPLNTGELVF; D gene: -; V gene: TRBV5-4; clone size: -; J gene: TRBJ2-2
CDR3 DNA: TGCGCCAGCAGCTTAGCACCAGGAGCCGGGGAGCTGTTTTTT; CDR3 protein: CASSLAPGAGELFF; D gene: -; V gene: TRBV5-1; clone size: -; J gene: TRBJ2-2
CDR3 DNA: TGTGCCAGCAGCTTGGTGGGCCAAAATTACAATGAGCAGTCCTTC; CDR3 protein: CASSLVGQNYNEQSF; D gene: -; V gene: TRBV5-5; clone size: -; J gene: TRBJ2-1
CDR3 DNA: TGTGCCGGCAGCTTGCTTGCGGGAGGGCTCCGGGGAGATACGCAGTATTTT; CDR3 protein: CAGSLLAGGLRGDTQYF; D gene: TRBD2; V gene: TRBV5-6; clone size: -; J gene: TRBJ2-3
CDR3 DNA: TGTGCCAGCAGTTACTTGGGCAGGCACAATGAGCAGTTCTTC; CDR3 protein: CASSYLGRHNEQFF; D gene: -; V gene: TRBV6-6; clone size: many; J gene: TRBJ2-1
CDR3 DNA: TGCAGCTTCCCGATCCGGGGCAGGGCTGACACTGAAGCTTTCTTT; CDR3 protein: CSFPIRGRADTEAFF; D gene: -; V gene: TRBV29-1; clone size: -; J gene: TRBJ1-1
CDR3 DNA: TGTGCCAGCAGCTTGGGCAGGGGGACGCCGAAAGAGTTCGGGGAGCTGTTTTTT; CDR3 protein: CASSLGRGTPKEFGELFF; D gene: TRBD1; V gene: TRBV7-6; clone size: -; J gene: TRBJ2-2
CDR3 DNA: TGTGCCAGCAGTCACAGGGGAGAGACCCAGTACTTC; CDR3 protein: CASSHRGETQYF; D gene: TRBD1; V gene: TRBV6-5; clone size: many; J gene: TRBJ2-5
CDR3 DNA: TGTGCCAGCAGTTTAGGACAGGGTTGGACTGAAGCTTTCTTT; CDR3 protein: CASSLGQGWTEAFF; D gene: TRBD1; V gene: TRBV12-3/TRBV12-4; clone size: many; J gene: TRBJ1-1
CDR3 DNA: TGTGCCAACATCTTTGTCCCCTTAAACAGGGGTGGCACTGAAGCTTTCTTT; CDR3 protein: CANIFVPLNRGGTEAFF; D gene: TRBD1; V gene: TRBV11-2; clone size: -; J gene: TRBJ1-1
CDR3 DNA: TGTGCCAGCAGGTCAGGGGAAAACTACGAGCAGTACTTC; CDR3 protein: CASRSGENYEQYF; D gene: -; V gene: TRBV6-2/TRBV6-3; clone size: many; J gene: TRBJ2-7
CDR3 DNA: TGTGCCAGCAGCTTGGGGGCTAGCGGGATGGTCACTTTCCACGAGCAGTACTTC; CDR3 protein: CASSLGASGMVTFHEQYF; D gene: TRBD2; V gene: TRBV5-4; clone size: -; J gene: TRBJ2-7
CDR3 DNA: TGTGCCAGCCGCATTTATCCCAGACAATCCTACGAACAGTACTTC; CDR3 protein: CASRIYPRQSYEQYF; D gene: -; V gene: TRBV11-2; clone size: -; J gene: TRBJ2-7
CDR3 DNA: TGTGCCTGGAACTTTCTAGCGGGAGGGAGCCACGAGCAGTACTTC; CDR3 protein: CAWNFLAGGSHEQYF; D gene: TRBD2; V gene: TRBV30; clone size: -; J gene: TRBJ2-7
CDR3 DNA: TGTGCCAGCAATAGTATTTGGGGTTTCTACGAGCGGTACTTC; CDR3 protein: CASNSIWGFYERYF; D gene: -; V gene: TRBV28; clone size: -; J gene: TRBJ2-7
CDR3 DNA: TGTGCCAGCAGCCCCAGGCGAGTCACCTGGGAGCTGTTTTTT; CDR3 protein: CASSPRRVTWELFF; D gene: -; V gene: TRBV12-3/TRBV12-4; clone size: few; J gene: TRBJ2-2
CDR3 DNA: TGCATCGTTGGCAGGGAGGCGGGCACTGATGCTTTCTTT; CDR3 protein: CIVGREAGTDAFF; D gene: -; V gene: TRBV29-1; clone size: once; J gene: TRBJ1-1
CDR3 DNA: TGTGCCAGCAGGACAGGGGGCTCGGGTCAGCCCCAGCATTTT; CDR3 protein: CASRTGGSGQPQHF; D gene: TRBD1; V gene: TRBV6-5; clone size: many; J gene: TRBJ1-5
CDR3 DNA: TGCAGCGCTGAGCTATCTACGCAGTATTTT; CDR3 protein: CSAELSTQYF; D gene: -; V gene: TRBV29-1; clone size: -; J gene: TRBJ2-3
CDR3 DNA: TGTGCCAGCAGTTTCGGGACAGGGTGCGTGGAGCAGTACTTC; CDR3 protein: CASSFGTGCVEQYF; D gene: TRBD1; V gene: TRBV5-5; clone size: -; J gene: TRBJ2-7
CDR3 DNA: TGCAGTGTTGGGAACAAGGAGCAGTTCTTC; CDR3 protein: CSVGNKEQFF; D gene: -; V gene: TRBV29-1; clone size: -; J gene: TRBJ2-1
CDR3 DNA: TGTGCCAGCAGTGAGGTCCCGACCGGGGAGCTGTTTTTT; CDR3 protein: CASSEVPTGELFF; D gene: -; V gene: TRBV6-4; clone size: -; J gene: TRBJ2-2
CDR3 DNA: TGCGCCAGCAGCCAAGATAACCTCTTAGACTACCTTAGCTCCTACGAGCAGTACTTC; CDR3 protein: CASSQDNLLDYLSSYEQYF; D gene: -; V gene: TRBV4-1; clone size: many; J gene: TRBJ2-7
CDR3 DNA: TGCGCCAGCAGCCAAGCTAATACTCCGGTAGGAGGAAACACCATATATTTT; CDR3 protein: CASSQANTPVGGNTIYF; D gene: -; V gene: TRBV4-1; clone size: many; J gene: TRBJ1-3
CDR3 DNA: TGTGCCAGCAGCTCGGGCCCAAGCGAAAAACTGTTTTTT; CDR3 protein: CASSSGPSEKLFF; D gene: -; V gene: TRBV7-9; clone size: -; J gene: TRBJ1-4
CDR3 DNA: TGTGCCAGCAGTGAAGCTCTAGCGGCCACAGATACGCAGTATTTT; CDR3 protein: CASSEALAATDTQYF; D gene: TRBD2; V gene: TRBV6-1; clone size: -; J gene: TRBJ2-3
CDR3 DNA: TGTGCCAGCAGATGCCCGACTCTTGCGGAAGGGGCCGACGTCCTGACTTTC; CDR3 protein: CASRCPTLAEGADVLTF; D gene: -; V gene: TRBV6-2/TRBV6-3; clone size: -; J gene: TRBJ2-6
CDR3 DNA: TGTGCCACCAGTCTAGGGGGGATCCACAATCAGCCCCAGCATTTT; CDR3 protein: CATSLGGIHNQPQHF; D gene: -; V gene: TRBV24-1; clone size: -; J gene: TRBJ1-5
CDR3 DNA: TGTGCCAGCAGTATACTTGGGCTAGCGGGAGGGCCAGAGACCCAGTACTTC; CDR3 protein: CASSILGLAGGPETQYF; D gene: TRBD2; V gene: TRBV6-5; clone size: -; J gene: TRBJ2-5